What follows is one T cell receptor beta chain and its context. The assay was immunoSEQ multiplex PCR, and TCRdb's table has in-frame clones only and misses some. The table lists about 300,000 clones, just under 90% of them singletons. Patients from Seattle were sampled longitudinally, starting during active infection. The data were obtained in a study of blood T cell repertoires in COVID-19. The CDR3 is 16 amino acids. Germline V lookup: CDR1 SGDLS, CDR2 YYNGEE. The ends were cut back, 2 bases at V and 2 bases at J, with 16 bases in the middle. Sequencing was performed on peripheral blood. The clonotype originates from a woman between 50 and 59 years old with COVID-19, enrolled during active disease. The chain has TRBV9 and TRBJ1-1; D may be TRBD1 (5 bases). This CDR3 reads CASSVSPAGTNTEAFF. CDR3 sequence (DNA): TGTGCCAGCAGCGTGAGTCCGGCGGGGACTAACACTGAAGCTTTCTTT.